One sample yielded the 2 T cell receptor beta chains listed below, sequenced in a study of blood T cell repertoires in COVID-19. The protocol was immunoSEQ multiplex PCR, while the TCRdb copy is restricted to in-frame clones and leaves out a portion. The data hold about 410,000 clones, with approximately 90% observed a single time. Specimen: peripheral blood. Receptors were obtained from a woman in her forties with COVID-19, enrolled during active disease.

V usage is TRBV11-2 and J usage is TRBJ1-2; weak D call: TRBD1 (5 bases). The V gene lost 7 bases and the J gene lost 5 bases, with 14 bases spanning the gap. CDR3 size: 13 residues. The germline V gene encodes CDR1 SGHAT and CDR2 FQNNGV. Here the CDR3 DNA reads TGTGCCAGCAACCAGGGTGCAGGGTATGGCTACACCTTC. Translating it yields CASNQGAGYGYTF.

The V call is TRBV27, the J call TRBJ2-5; D perhaps matches TRBD2 (5 bases). The CDR3 covers 15 residues. The germline V gene encodes CDR1 MNHEY and CDR2 SMNVEV (reference sequence). V lost 0 bases to trimming and J lost 2 bases, with 10 bases between them. The DNA for the CDR3 is TGTGCCAGCAGTTTATCGAGGGTGGGGCAAGAGACCCAGTACTTC. Its protein is CASSLSRVGQETQYF.